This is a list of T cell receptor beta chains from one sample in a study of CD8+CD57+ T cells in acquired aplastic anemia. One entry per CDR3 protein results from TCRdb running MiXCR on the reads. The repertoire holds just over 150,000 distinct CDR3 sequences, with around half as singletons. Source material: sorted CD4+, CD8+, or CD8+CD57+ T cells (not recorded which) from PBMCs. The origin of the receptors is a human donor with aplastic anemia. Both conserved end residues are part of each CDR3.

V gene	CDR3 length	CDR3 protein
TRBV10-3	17	CAIARRDTGSSGNTIYF
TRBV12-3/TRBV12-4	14	CAARAELSGNTIYF
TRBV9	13	CASSVHGYNEQFF
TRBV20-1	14	CSASPSGRAYEQYF
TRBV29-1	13	CSGTGNWAREQFF
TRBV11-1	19	CASSLAPNRRTSGVDEQFF
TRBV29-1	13	CSVKTGQGSPLHF
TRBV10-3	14	CAISVDSLNTEAFF
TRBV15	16	CATSSRDQIFGQPQHF
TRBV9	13	CASSLTGVTEAFF
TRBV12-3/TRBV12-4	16	CASSLVASGSPETQYF
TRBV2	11	CASRITERLFF
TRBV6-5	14	CASSYWTGNTEAFF
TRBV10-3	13	CATEAGDRYGYTF
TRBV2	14	CASGTGQGVYEQYF
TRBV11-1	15	CASSLLAGAPNEQFF